Given below is one T cell receptor beta chain in context. The sample comes from a study of blood T cell repertoires in COVID-19. Enrollees, roughly 18 to 95 years old, lived in 25 or so US areas. Researchers sorted participants into cohorts using their self-reported clinical history. Someone with COVID-19 had been met by exposed participants within 2 weeks before study entry. The V gene lost 10 bases and the J gene lost 0 bases, with 10 bases spanning the gap. The length of the CDR3 is 13 residues. Germline V gene sequence: CDR1 WNHNN, CDR2 SYGVQD (reference sequence). The data were produced by immunoSEQ multiplex PCR, yet TCRdb's version contains in-frame clones alone and is incomplete. Here the sample spans approximately 280,000 clones, about four fifths being singletons.

The chain couples TRBV10-1 to TRBJ1-3; D may be TRBD1 (5 bases). The receptor was isolated from a man in his forties or fifties who had been exposed to COVID-19. The sample consisted of PBMCs or T cells enriched from blood (not recorded which). In nucleotides, the CDR3 is TGCGCCACACAGGACATCTCTGGAAACACCATATATTTT. This translates into CATQDISGNTIYF.